This entry features one T cell receptor (beta chain) sequence. This record belongs to a study of technical replicates of blood from a handful of donors. Some clones are missing from TCRdb's copy, which holds only in-frame ones; the method was immunoSEQ multiplex PCR. The sample lists 60,000 to 95,000 clones; about nine tenths were seen once. The germline V gene has CDR1 SGHRS and CDR2 YFSETQ. V lost 0 bases and J 0 bases, leaving 28 bases between the germline ends. The CDR3 totals 22 residues. This TCR derives from a human donor in good health. Some clones in this sample may be carry-over from other donors' samples. Material: T cells isolated from PBMCs. The chain combines TRBV5-1 with TRBJ1-3, with D tentatively TRBD1 (6 bases). The CDR3 DNA reads TGCGCCAGCAGCTTGGGGGGGCCAGGGATGTTAAGCCCTCCTCGCTCTGGAAACACCATATATTTT. Amino acid sequence: CASSLGGPGMLSPPRSGNTIYF.